Below, 27 T cell receptor beta chains from the same sample are listed, as sequenced in a study of cytomegalovirus exposure and HLA in healthy donors. 60 Vbeta and 13 Jbeta primers were used in PCR. Sequencing was performed with immunoSEQ multiplex PCR; in TCRdb, only in-frame clones are kept and a portion is missing. The data contain approximately 190,000 clones, more than 75% of them singletons. Sequencing used PBMCs. The receptors stem from a woman aged 25 to 39 in good health and CMV-seropositive.

V usage is TRBV28 and J usage is TRBJ1-4; tentative D call: TRBD1 (6 bases). V was shortened by 5 bases and J by 7 bases, with 17 bases between the two germline ends. CDR3 length: 15 amino acids. Germline loops: CDR1 MDHEN, CDR2 SYDVKM. The CDR3 region is CASSPPGEGGEKLFF. CDR3 bases: TGTGCCAGCAGTCCGCCGGGGGAGGGGGGTGAAAAACTGTTTTTT.

The chain carries TRBV15 and TRBJ2-1, with TRBD2 matching 8 bases. The germline gives CDR1 LNHNV, CDR2 YYDKDF (reference sequence). The CDR3 is 19 amino acids. V gave up 1 base and J gave up 8 bases; unmatched junction bases: 19. Written as DNA, the CDR3 is TGTGCCACCAGCAGAGGGGGGTTTCTAGCGGGTCCAGCGGGGGATGAGCAGTTCTTC. Protein product: CATSRGGFLAGPAGDEQFF.

V and J are TRBV7-9 and TRBJ2-1; a possible D gene is TRBD2 (6 bases). Germline CDR1 reads SEHNR; CDR2 reads FQNEAQ (reference sequence). Trimming removed 3 bases at V and 0 bases at J, with 15 bases between. The CDR3 is made up of 17 amino acids. This CDR3 reads CASSFPARGSSYNEQFF. As DNA, the CDR3 is TGTGCCAGCAGCTTCCCCGCCCGGGGGAGCTCCTACAATGAGCAGTTCTTC.

Concerning this clone: Distinct nucleotide sequences in the sample also encode this CDR3. The gene calls are TRBV19 and TRBJ2-3; tentatively, D is TRBD2 (7 bases). The CDR3 totals 14 residues. V lost 4 bases and J lost 2, with 10 bases in between. The germline V gene has CDR1 LNHDA and CDR2 SQIVND (reference sequence). The CDR3 here is CASSRGGSTDTQYF. The CDR3 DNA follows: TGTGCCAGTAGTAGGGGGGGCTCCACAGATACGCAGTATTTT.

The V call is TRBV30, the J call TRBJ2-5, with D possibly TRBD1 on 5 matching bases. This CDR3 has 13 residues. Germline CDR1 is GTSNPN and CDR2 is SVGIG (reference sequence). The V end was cut by 1 base, the J end by 5 bases, with 11 bases between. CDR3 sequence: CAWSEGVDETQYF. Here the CDR3 DNA reads TGTGCCTGGAGTGAAGGGGTCGACGAGACCCAGTACTTC.

The rearrangement joins TRBV11-3 to TRBJ2-1; 8 bases are shared with TRBD2. Germline values: CDR1 SGHNT, CDR2 YENEEA. The junction had 8 bases not matched to a gene; V was cut back by 2 bases and J by 8 bases. The CDR3 extends over 15 amino acids. The CDR3 DNA reads TGTGCCAGCAGCTTAACGGGAGGGCCAAGCGATGAGCAGTTCTTC. Protein product: CASSLTGGPSDEQFF.

The rearrangement joins TRBV4-1 to TRBJ1-1; 8 bases fit TRBD1. Germline V gene sequence: CDR1 MGHRA, CDR2 YSYEKL. CDR3 length equals 15 residues. J gave up 3 bases and V 1 base, and 4 bases lay outside the gene matches. The DNA for the CDR3 is TGCGCCAGCAGCCAAGCGGGCAGGGGGCACACTGAAGCTTTCTTT. Protein: CASSQAGRGHTEAFF.

The rearrangement joins TRBV11-3 to TRBJ2-1, with TRBD2 matching over 14 bases. In germline, CDR1 is SGHNT, CDR2 YENEEA. After removal of 5 bases from V and 4 bases from J, the junction contained 10 bases not matched to a gene. CDR3 length: 18 amino acids. Here the CDR3 DNA reads TGTGCCAGCAGCCCAGGGGGACTAGCGGGAGTCCAATACAATGAGCAGTTCTTC. Its protein product is CASSPGGLAGVQYNEQFF.

This rearrangement joins TRBV10-3 to TRBJ2-1; possibly TRBD2 for D (5 bases). V lost 6 bases and J 8 bases, leaving 20 bases between the germline ends. This CDR3 comprises 15 residues. Per germline, CDR1 ENHRY and CDR2 SYGVKD. Here the CDR3 reads CAISHSDGLNHEQFF. In DNA form, the CDR3 reads TGTGCCATCAGCCACTCGGACGGACTGAACCATGAGCAGTTCTTC.

The V and J genes are TRBV5-4 and TRBJ1-2; the match to TRBD1 covers 7 bases. Germline loops: CDR1 SGHNT, CDR2 YYREEE (reference sequence). V gave up 2 bases and J gave up 4 bases; unmatched junction bases: 14. The CDR3 is 17 residues long. This chain's CDR3 is CASSLGVVGTAFYGYTF. CDR3 bases: TGTGCCAGCAGCTTAGGAGTCGTTGGGACAGCCTTCTATGGCTACACCTTC.

The chain uses TRBV27 and TRBJ2-7; 10 bases agree with TRBD2. The CDR3 sequence is 19 residues long. After removal of 5 bases from V and 0 bases from J, the junction contained 16 bases not matched to a gene. CDR1 MNHEY and CDR2 SMNVEV come from the germline V gene (reference sequence). The CDR3 DNA reads TGTGCCAGCAGTCCGCTCCGACTAAGCGGGGGGGTGAGCTCCTACGAGCAGTACTTC. This sequence encodes CASSPLRLSGGVSSYEQYF.

This chain links TRBV5-1 with TRBJ2-6; the D gene is possibly TRBD1 (6 bases). Trimming pared 1 base from V and 1 base from J, leaving 21 bases between. Per germline, CDR1 SGHRS and CDR2 YFSETQ. The CDR3 contains 20 residues. The CDR3 loop reads CASSLLSPTLGTSGANVLTF. The CDR3 coding sequence is TGCGCCAGCAGCTTGTTGTCTCCTACACTAGGGACATCTGGGGCCAACGTCCTGACTTTC.

The chain joins TRBV29-1 to TRBJ2-5; 7 positions agree with TRBD2. Germline V CDR1 and CDR2: SQVTM, ANQGSEA. The CDR3 is 15 residues long. The ends lost 6 bases at V and 7 bases at J; junction bases unmatched: 17. This CDR3 is CSVPPRGGYRGTQYF. CDR3 sequence (DNA): TGCAGCGTGCCCCCTCGGGGAGGGTACCGCGGGACCCAGTACTTC.

The chain combines TRBV27 with TRBJ1-2; 12 bases match TRBD1. V trimming: 3 bases; J trimming: 4 bases; junction bases outside the gene matches: 9. The CDR3 has 17 amino acids. The germline V gene encodes CDR1 MNHEY and CDR2 SMNVEV (reference sequence). The CDR3 sequence is CASSLGQGAALGYGYTF. The CDR3 DNA is TGTGCCAGCAGTTTGGGACAGGGGGCTGCATTAGGCTATGGCTACACCTTC.

This chain connects TRBV28 to TRBJ1-5; D not resolved. Trimming removed 2 bases from V and 5 bases from J, with 19 bases in between. Germline assignment: CDR1 MDHEN and CDR2 SYDVKM. The CDR3 loop spans 17 amino acids. The CDR3 sequence: CASSLPREGFHHQPQHF. The DNA for the CDR3 is TGTGCCAGCAGTTTACCACGGGAAGGGTTTCATCATCAGCCCCAGCATTTT. Looking up the rest from reference TRBV28 and TRBJ1-5 gives the full variable domain: DVKVTQSSRYLVKRTGEKVFLECVQDMDHENMFWYRQDPGLGLRLIYFSYDVKMKEKGDIPEGYSVSREKKERFSLILESASTNQTSMYLCASSLPREGFHHQPQHFGDGTRLSIL.

V and J are TRBV5-5 and TRBJ1-2; possible D gene TRBD1, 6 bases. Germline V gene lookup returns CDR1 SGHKS and CDR2 YYEKEE (reference sequence). V shed 0 bases and J shed 4 bases, with 10 bases lying between them. The CDR3 runs 14 residues. In nucleotides, the CDR3 is TGTGCCAGCAGCTTGGATCGACAGGCCTATGGCTACACCTTC. Protein sequence: CASSLDRQAYGYTF. Filled out from reference TRBV5-5 and TRBJ1-2, the complete variable domain reads DAGVTQSPTHLIKTRGQQVTLRCSPISGHKSVSWYQQVLGQGPQFIFQYYEKEERGRGNFPDRFSARQFPNYSSELNVNALLLGDSALYLCASSLDRQAYGYTFGSGTRLTVV.

The V and J genes are TRBV27 and TRBJ2-2; 7 bases align to TRBD1. The CDR3 totals 18 residues. Germline CDR1 and CDR2: MNHEY and SMNVEV (reference sequence). J lost 0 bases, V lost 4 bases, and 11 bases had no gene match. The CDR3 spells CASSSTRTGLANTGELFF. CDR3 coding DNA: TGTGCCAGCAGTTCCACCAGGACAGGACTCGCGAACACCGGGGAGCTGTTTTTT.

The CDR3 DNA sequence: TGTGCCAGCACCGACAGGGACCCCTACAATGAGCAGTTCTTC. Translated: CASTDRDPYNEQFF. The chain is built from TRBV27 and TRBJ2-1; the match to TRBD1 covers 7 bases. Germline V lookup: CDR1 MNHEY, CDR2 SMNVEV (reference sequence). With 7 bases clipped from V and 2 bases from J, the junction kept 5 bases outside the gene matches. This CDR3 is built from 14 residues.

The CDR3 nucleotides read TGTGCCAGCAGGATCGACAGGGGCACTGAAGCTTTCTTT. It codes for CASRIDRGTEAFF. The chain couples TRBV27 to TRBJ1-1, with 8 positions matching TRBD1. The CDR3 totals 13 residues. The ends lost 6 bases at V and 4 bases at J; junction bases unmatched: 4. Germline CDR1 and CDR2: MNHEY and SMNVEV (reference sequence).

This rearrangement joins TRBV5-4 to TRBJ2-2; 12 bases are a match to TRBD2. Germline-derived CDR1 and CDR2 are SGHNT and YYREEE (reference sequence). CDR3 length: 16 amino acids. The junction had 7 bases not matched to a gene; V was cut back by 4 bases and J by 6 bases. The CDR3 is CASSDGLAGISGELFF. The CDR3, as DNA: TGTGCCAGCAGCGACGGACTAGCGGGGATATCCGGGGAGCTGTTTTTT.

The J gene is TRBJ2-7, the V gene TRBV28; 9 bases align to TRBD2. The CDR3 has 17 amino acids. Germline V gene sequence: CDR1 MDHEN, CDR2 SYDVKM. The J segment lost 7 bases and the V segment lost 2 bases, leaving 15 bases of the junction unmatched. CDR3: CASSLPFPGLAAREQYF. The CDR3 nucleotides read TGTGCCAGCAGTTTACCCTTCCCGGGACTAGCAGCTAGGGAGCAGTACTTC.

This clone was counted a few times. The chain links TRBV28 to TRBJ1-5, with a possible D match to TRBD1 (6 bases). This CDR3 spans 16 amino acids. V lost 3 bases and J 3 bases, leaving 15 bases between the germline ends. Germline values: CDR1 MDHEN, CDR2 SYDVKM. DNA for the CDR3: TGTGCCAGCAGTTTCAGTGGGGGCTCCATCAATCAGCCCCAGCATTTT. This codes for CASSFSGGSINQPQHF. Using reference TRBV28 and TRBJ1-5 for the parts outside the CDR3, the full variable domain is DVKVTQSSRYLVKRTGEKVFLECVQDMDHENMFWYRQDPGLGLRLIYFSYDVKMKEKGDIPEGYSVSREKKERFSLILESASTNQTSMYLCASSFSGGSINQPQHFGDGTRLSIL.

This chain joins TRBV6-6 and TRBJ1-3; D is ambiguous. The CDR3 is 12 residues long. The V and J ends lost 5 bases and 4 bases respectively, with 6 bases between them. Germline CDR1 is MNHNY and CDR2 is SVGAGI (reference sequence). This CDR3 is CASSPGGNTIYF. CDR3 DNA: TGTGCCAGCAGTCCGGGGGGAAACACCATATATTTT.

This sequence joins TRBV5-4 and TRBJ2-5; 10 nucleotides align to TRBD2. The germline CDR1 and CDR2 sequences are SGHNT and YYREEE (reference sequence). The CDR3 has 14 amino acids. Trimming cost V 5 bases and J 2 bases; bases outside gene matches: 3. CDR3 residues: CASRERGGQETQYF. DNA for the CDR3: TGTGCCAGCAGGGAGCGGGGGGGACAAGAGACCCAGTACTTC.

The rearrangement uses TRBV11-3 and TRBJ2-7; TRBD2 matches at 7 bases. V was pared by 1 base and J by 2 bases, with 5 bases of the junction left unmatched. CDR3 length: 15 amino acids. CDR1 SGHNT and CDR2 YENEEA come from the germline V gene. CDR3 region: CASSLGGGAPYEQYF. CDR3 nucleotide sequence: TGTGCCAGCAGCTTAGGGGGAGGGGCCCCCTACGAGCAGTACTTC. Full variable domain (rest looked up from reference TRBV11-3 and TRBJ2-7): EAGVVQSPRYKIIEKKQPVAFWCNPISGHNTLYWYLQNLGQGPELLIRYENEEAVDDSQLPKDRFSAERLKGVDSTLKIQPAELGDSAVYLCASSLGGGAPYEQYFGPGTRLTVT.

The rearrangement links TRBV30 to TRBJ2-3, with 12 nucleotides matching TRBD2. The CDR3 is made up of 16 amino acids. The germline V gene has CDR1 GTSNPN and CDR2 SVGIG (reference sequence). Losses at the gene ends were 1 base for V and 0 bases for J; bases not matched to a gene: 2. The CDR3, as DNA: TGTGCCTGGAGTGGACTAGCGGGAGTTAGCACAGATACGCAGTATTTT. It is translated as CAWSGLAGVSTDTQYF.

The J gene is TRBJ2-1, the V gene TRBV6-6; D is possibly TRBD2 (5 bases). CDR3 length: 15 amino acids. Per germline, CDR1 MNHNY and CDR2 SVGAGI (reference sequence). V was trimmed by 6 bases and J by 4 bases, leaving 16 bases between them. The CDR3 bases are TGTGCCAGCAGCCCCCCGGCGGGCCCTTACAATGAGCAGTTCTTC. Translation gives CASSPPAGPYNEQFF.